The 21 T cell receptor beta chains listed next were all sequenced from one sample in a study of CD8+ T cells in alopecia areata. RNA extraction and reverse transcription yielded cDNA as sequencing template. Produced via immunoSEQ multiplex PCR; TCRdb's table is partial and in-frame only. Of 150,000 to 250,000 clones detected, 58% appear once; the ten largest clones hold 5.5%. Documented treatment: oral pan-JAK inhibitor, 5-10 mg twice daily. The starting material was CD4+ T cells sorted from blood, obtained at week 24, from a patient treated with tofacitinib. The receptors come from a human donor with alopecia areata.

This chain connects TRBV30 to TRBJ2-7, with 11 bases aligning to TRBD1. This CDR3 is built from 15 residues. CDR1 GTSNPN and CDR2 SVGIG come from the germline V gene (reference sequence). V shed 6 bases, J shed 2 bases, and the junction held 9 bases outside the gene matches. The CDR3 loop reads CACFSWGQGAYEQYF. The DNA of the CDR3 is TGTGCCTGCTTCTCGTGGGGACAGGGGGCCTACGAGCAGTACTTC.

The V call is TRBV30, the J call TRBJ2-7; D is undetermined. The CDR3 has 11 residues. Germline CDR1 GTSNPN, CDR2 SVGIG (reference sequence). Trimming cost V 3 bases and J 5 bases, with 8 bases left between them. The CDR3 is CAWSTYDEQYF. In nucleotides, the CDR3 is TGTGCCTGGAGCACCTACGACGAGCAGTACTTC.

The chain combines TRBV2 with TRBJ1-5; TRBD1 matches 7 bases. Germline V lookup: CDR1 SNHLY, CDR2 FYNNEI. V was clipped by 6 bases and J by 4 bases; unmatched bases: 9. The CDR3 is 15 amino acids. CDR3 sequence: CASSLWTGRNQPQHF. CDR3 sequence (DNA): TGTGCCAGCAGCTTGTGGACAGGTCGAAATCAGCCCCAGCATTTT.

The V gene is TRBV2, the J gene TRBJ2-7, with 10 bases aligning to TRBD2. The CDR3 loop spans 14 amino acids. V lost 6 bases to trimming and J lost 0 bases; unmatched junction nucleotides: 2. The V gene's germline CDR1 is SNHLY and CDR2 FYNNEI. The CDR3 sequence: CASRASGSSYEQYF. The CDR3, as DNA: TGTGCCAGCAGAGCTAGCGGGAGCTCCTACGAGCAGTACTTC.

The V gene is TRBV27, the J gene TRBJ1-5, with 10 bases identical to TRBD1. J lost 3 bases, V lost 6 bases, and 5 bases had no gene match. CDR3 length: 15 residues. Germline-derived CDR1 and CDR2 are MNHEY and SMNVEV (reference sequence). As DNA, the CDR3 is TGTGCCAGCAGCCCGGGACAGGGGCACAATCAGCCCCAGCATTTT. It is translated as CASSPGQGHNQPQHF.

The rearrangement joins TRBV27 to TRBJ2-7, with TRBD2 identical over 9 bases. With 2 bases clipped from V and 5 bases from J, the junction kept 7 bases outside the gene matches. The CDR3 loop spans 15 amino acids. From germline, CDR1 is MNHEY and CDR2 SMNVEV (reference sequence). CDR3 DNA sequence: TGTGCCAGCAGTTTAATTATGGGACTAGCTAACGAGCAGTACTTC. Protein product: CASSLIMGLANEQYF.

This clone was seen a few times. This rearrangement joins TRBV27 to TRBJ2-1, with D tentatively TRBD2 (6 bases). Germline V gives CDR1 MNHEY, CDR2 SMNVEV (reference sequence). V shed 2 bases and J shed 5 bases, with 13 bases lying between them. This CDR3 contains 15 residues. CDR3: CASSLGGTRNNEQFF. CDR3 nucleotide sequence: TGTGCCAGCAGTTTAGGTGGGACTCGTAACAATGAGCAGTTCTTC.

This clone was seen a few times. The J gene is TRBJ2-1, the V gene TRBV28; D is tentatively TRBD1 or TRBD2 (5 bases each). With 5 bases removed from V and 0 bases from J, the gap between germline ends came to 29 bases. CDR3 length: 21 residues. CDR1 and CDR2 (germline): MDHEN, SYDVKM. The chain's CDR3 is CASSLKPSGRDGRYSYNEQFF. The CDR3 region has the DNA TGTGCCAGCAGTCTTAAGCCGTCGGGGCGTGATGGGCGGTACTCCTACAATGAGCAGTTCTTC.

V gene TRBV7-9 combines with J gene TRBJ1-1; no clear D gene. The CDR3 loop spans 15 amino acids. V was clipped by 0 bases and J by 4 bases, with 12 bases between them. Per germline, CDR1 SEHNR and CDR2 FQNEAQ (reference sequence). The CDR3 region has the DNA TGTGCCAGCAGCTTAGCGGCGACCCGGGGCACTGAAGCTTTCTTT. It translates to CASSLAATRGTEAFF.

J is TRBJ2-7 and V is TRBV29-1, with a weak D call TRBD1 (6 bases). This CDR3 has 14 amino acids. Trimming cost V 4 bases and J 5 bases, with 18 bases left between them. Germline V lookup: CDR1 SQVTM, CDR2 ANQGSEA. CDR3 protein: CSVAPGSGAHEQYF. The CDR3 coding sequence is TGCAGCGTTGCACCGGGATCAGGGGCCCACGAGCAGTACTTC.

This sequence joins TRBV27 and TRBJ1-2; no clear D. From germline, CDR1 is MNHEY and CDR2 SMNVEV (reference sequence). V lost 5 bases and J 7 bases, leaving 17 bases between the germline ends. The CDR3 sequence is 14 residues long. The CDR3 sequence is CASSLDGLLGGYTF. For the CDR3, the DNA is TGTGCCAGCAGTCTAGACGGTCTCTTAGGTGGCTACACCTTC.

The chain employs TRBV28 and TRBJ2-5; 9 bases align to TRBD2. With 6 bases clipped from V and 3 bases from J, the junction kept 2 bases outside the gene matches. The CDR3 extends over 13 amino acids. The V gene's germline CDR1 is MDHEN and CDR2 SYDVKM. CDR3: CASRAGGKETQYF. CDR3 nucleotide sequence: TGTGCCAGCAGGGCGGGGGGGAAAGAGACCCAGTACTTC.

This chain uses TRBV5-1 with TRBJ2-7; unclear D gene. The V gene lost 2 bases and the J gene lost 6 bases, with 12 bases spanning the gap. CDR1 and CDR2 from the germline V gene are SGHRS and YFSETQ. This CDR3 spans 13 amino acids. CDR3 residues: CASSFDTDLEQYF. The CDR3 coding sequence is TGCGCCAGCAGCTTTGATACAGATCTCGAGCAGTACTTC.

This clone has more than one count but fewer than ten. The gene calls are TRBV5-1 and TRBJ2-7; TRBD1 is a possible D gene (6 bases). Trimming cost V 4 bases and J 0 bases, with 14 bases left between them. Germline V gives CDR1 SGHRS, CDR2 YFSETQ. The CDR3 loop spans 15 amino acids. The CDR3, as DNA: TGCGCCAGCAGCGAATCCCCAGGGGTCTCCTACGAGCAGTACTTC. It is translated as CASSESPGVSYEQYF.

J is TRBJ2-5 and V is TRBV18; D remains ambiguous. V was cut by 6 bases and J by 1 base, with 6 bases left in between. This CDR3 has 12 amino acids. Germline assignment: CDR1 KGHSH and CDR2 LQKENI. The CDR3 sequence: CASSPSQETQYF. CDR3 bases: TGTGCCAGCTCGCCTTCCCAAGAGACCCAGTACTTC.

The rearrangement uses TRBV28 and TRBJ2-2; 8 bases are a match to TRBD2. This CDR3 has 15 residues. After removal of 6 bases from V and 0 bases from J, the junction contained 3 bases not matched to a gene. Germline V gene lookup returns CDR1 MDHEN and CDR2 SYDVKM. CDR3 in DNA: TGTGCCAGCAGGTCACTAGCGGCGAACACCGGGGAGCTGTTTTTT. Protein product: CASRSLAANTGELFF.

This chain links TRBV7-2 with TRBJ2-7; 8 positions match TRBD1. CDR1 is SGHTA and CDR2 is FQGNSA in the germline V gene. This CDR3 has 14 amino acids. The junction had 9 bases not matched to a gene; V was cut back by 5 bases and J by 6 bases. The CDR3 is CASSPPGQDLEQYF. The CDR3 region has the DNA TGTGCCAGCAGCCCTCCGGGACAGGACCTCGAGCAGTACTTC.

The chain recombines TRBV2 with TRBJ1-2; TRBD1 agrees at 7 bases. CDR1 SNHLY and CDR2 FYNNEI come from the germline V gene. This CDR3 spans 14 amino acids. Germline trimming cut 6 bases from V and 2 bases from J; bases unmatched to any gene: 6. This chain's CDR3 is CASRVDRANYGYTF. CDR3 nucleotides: TGTGCCAGCAGGGTCGACAGGGCGAACTATGGCTACACCTTC.

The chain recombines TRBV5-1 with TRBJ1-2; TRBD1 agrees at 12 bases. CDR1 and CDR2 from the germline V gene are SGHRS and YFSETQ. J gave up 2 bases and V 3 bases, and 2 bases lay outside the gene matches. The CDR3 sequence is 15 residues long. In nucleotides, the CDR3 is TGCGCCAGCAGCTCTGGGACAGGGGGCAACTATGGCTACACCTTC. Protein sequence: CASSSGTGGNYGYTF. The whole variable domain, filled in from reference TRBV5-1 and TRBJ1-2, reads KAGVTQTPRYLIKTRGQQVTLSCSPISGHRSVSWYQQTPGQGLQFLFEYFSETQRNKGNFPGRFSGRQFSNSRSEMNVSTLELGDSALYLCASSSGTGGNYGYTFGSGTRLTVV.

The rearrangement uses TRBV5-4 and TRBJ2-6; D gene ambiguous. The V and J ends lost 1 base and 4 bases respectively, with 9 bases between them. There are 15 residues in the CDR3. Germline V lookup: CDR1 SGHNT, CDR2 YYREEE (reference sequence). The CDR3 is CASSLSRTGANVLTF. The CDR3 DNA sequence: TGTGCCAGCAGCTTGAGTAGAACCGGGGCCAACGTCCTGACTTTC.

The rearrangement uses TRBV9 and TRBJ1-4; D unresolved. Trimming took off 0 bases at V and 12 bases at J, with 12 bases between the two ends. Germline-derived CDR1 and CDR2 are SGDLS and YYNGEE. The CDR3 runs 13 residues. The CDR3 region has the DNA TGTGCCAGCAGCGTAGATCCCTCACGGGAACTGTTTTTT. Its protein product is CASSVDPSRELFF.